Each of the 4 T cell receptor beta chains below was sequenced from the same sample in a study of T-cell memory formation after mild COVID-19. TCRdb re-derived calls from the 5' RACE reads in MiXCR, one entry per CDR3 protein. Of roughly 190,000 distinct CDR3 sequences in the sample, 27% were seen once. Material for sequencing was PBMCs or a T cell subset sorted from them (not recorded which). These receptors all come from an adult woman who had mild COVID-19 (a few samples of this study predate the infection). Cell type and time point are not known.

Only one count was recorded for this clonotype. The chain recombines TRBV12-3 or TRBV12-4 with TRBJ1-5; D ambiguous. V gave up 3 bases and J gave up 1 base, with 13 bases separating them. The CDR3 is 16 amino acids. In DNA, the CDR3 is TGTGCCAGCAGTTTTTCGACGGGCCGGAGCAATCAGCCCCAGCATTTT. The encoded protein is CASSFSTGRSNQPQHF.

The genes are TRBV5-5 and TRBJ1-5, with no clear D. The CDR3 contains 14 residues. V dropped 1 base and J dropped 6 bases, with 11 bases sitting between them. The germline V gene encodes CDR1 SGHKS and CDR2 YYEKEE (reference sequence). CDR3 DNA sequence: TGTGCCAGCAGCTTGCGCCCTCTAGGTCAGCCCCAGCATTTT. Its translation is CASSLRPLGQPQHF.

The chain uses TRBV12-3 or TRBV12-4 and TRBJ1-1; no reliable D call. This CDR3 is built from 15 residues. V was shortened by 6 bases and J by 4 bases, with 18 bases between the two germline ends. CDR3: CASSSDQAGRTEAFF. The CDR3 nucleotides are TGTGCCAGCAGCAGCGACCAAGCCGGGCGCACTGAAGCTTTCTTT.

The chain combines TRBV3-1 with TRBJ2-1; no reliable D call. The CDR3 runs to 13 residues. Trimming took off 4 bases at V and 9 bases at J, with 13 bases between the two ends. Germline-derived CDR1 and CDR2 are LGHDT and YNNKEL (reference sequence). This CDR3 reads CASSLGPLGEQFF. CDR3 nucleotide sequence: TGTGCCAGCAGCCTCGGCCCCTTGGGTGAGCAGTTCTTC.